The 7 T cell receptor beta chains reported below all come from one sample, sequenced in a study of blood T cell repertoires in COVID-19. This table comes from immunoSEQ multiplex PCR, and its TCRdb copy is limited to in-frame clones, with some not included. The table has 200,000 to 250,000 clones, roughly 90% seen once. What was sequenced was PBMCs or T cells enriched from blood (not recorded which). The receptors were gathered from a woman aged 45-65 years in a cohort exposed to, infected with or recovered from COVID-19 (not recorded which).

The V and J genes are TRBV12-3 or TRBV12-4 and TRBJ1-1; perhaps TRBD1 as D (5 bases). The CDR3 runs 13 residues. The V gene lost 3 bases and the J gene lost 4 bases, with 9 bases spanning the gap. CDR3 nucleotides: TGTGCCAGCAGTTTCGGGGGGAGCACTGAAGCTTTCTTT. The encoded protein is CASSFGGSTEAFF.

This sequence joins TRBV27 and TRBJ2-7, with 9 bases fitting TRBD1. The junction had 12 bases not matched to a gene; V was cut back by 7 bases and J by 5 bases. The CDR3 runs 15 residues. Germline-derived CDR1 and CDR2 are MNHEY and SMNVEV (reference sequence). CDR3 DNA: TGTGCCAGCACCCGACCGGGGACAGGGTTTAACGAGCAGTACTTC. Translating gives CASTRPGTGFNEQYF.

V is TRBV7-3 and J is TRBJ2-5; TRBD1 matches 8 bases. The CDR3 extends over 13 amino acids. Trimming cost V 5 bases and J 5 bases; bases outside gene matches: 4. CDR1 SGHTA and CDR2 FQGTGA come from the germline V gene. The chain's CDR3 is CASSPGQGETQYF. The CDR3 nucleotides read TGTGCCAGCAGCCCCGGACAGGGTGAGACCCAGTACTTC. Combining the CDR3 with reference TRBV7-3 and TRBJ2-5 gives the whole variable domain GAGVSQTPSNKVTEKGKYVELRCDPISGHTALYWYRQSLGQGPEFLIYFQGTGAADDSGLPNDRFFAVRPEGSVSTLKIQRTERGDSAVYLCASSPGQGETQYFGPGTRLLVL.

The rearrangement links TRBV5-6 to TRBJ1-5; D is unclear. The germline V gene has CDR1 SGHDT and CDR2 YYEEEE. V lost 3 bases and J 6 bases, leaving 10 bases between the germline ends. CDR3 length equals 13 residues. The CDR3 DNA reads as TGTGCCAGCAGCTCGAGGGCGGTTCAGCCCCAGCATTTT. Translated, it gives CASSSRAVQPQHF.

The rearrangement joins TRBV5-4 to TRBJ1-3; 7 bases are a match to TRBD1. CDR1 and CDR2 from the germline V gene are SGHNT and YYREEE (reference sequence). This CDR3 region has 16 residues. V lost 4 bases, J lost 0 bases, and 7 bases stayed unmatched. The CDR3 coding sequence is TGTGCCAGCAGCGCCACGACAGGGCTCTCTGGAAACACCATATATTTT. Translated: CASSATTGLSGNTIYF.

The V and J genes are TRBV28 and TRBJ1-4; TRBD1 matches 7 bases. The length of the CDR3 is 15 residues. The junction had 9 bases not matched to a gene; V was cut back by 5 bases and J by 6 bases. CDR1 and CDR2 from the germline V gene are MDHEN and SYDVKM. CDR3 region: CASSLSQGLDEKLFF. CDR3 nucleotide sequence: TGTGCCAGCAGTCTCTCACAGGGGTTAGATGAAAAACTGTTTTTT.

The rearrangement uses TRBV5-6 and TRBJ1-2; 8 bases fit TRBD1. Germline lookup yields CDR1 SGHDT and CDR2 YYEEEE. The J segment lost 5 bases and the V segment lost 4 bases, leaving 10 bases of the junction unmatched. The CDR3 length is 15 residues. CDR3: CASSQRIGTGYGYTF. For the CDR3, the DNA is TGTGCCAGCAGCCAAAGAATAGGGACAGGATATGGCTACACCTTC.